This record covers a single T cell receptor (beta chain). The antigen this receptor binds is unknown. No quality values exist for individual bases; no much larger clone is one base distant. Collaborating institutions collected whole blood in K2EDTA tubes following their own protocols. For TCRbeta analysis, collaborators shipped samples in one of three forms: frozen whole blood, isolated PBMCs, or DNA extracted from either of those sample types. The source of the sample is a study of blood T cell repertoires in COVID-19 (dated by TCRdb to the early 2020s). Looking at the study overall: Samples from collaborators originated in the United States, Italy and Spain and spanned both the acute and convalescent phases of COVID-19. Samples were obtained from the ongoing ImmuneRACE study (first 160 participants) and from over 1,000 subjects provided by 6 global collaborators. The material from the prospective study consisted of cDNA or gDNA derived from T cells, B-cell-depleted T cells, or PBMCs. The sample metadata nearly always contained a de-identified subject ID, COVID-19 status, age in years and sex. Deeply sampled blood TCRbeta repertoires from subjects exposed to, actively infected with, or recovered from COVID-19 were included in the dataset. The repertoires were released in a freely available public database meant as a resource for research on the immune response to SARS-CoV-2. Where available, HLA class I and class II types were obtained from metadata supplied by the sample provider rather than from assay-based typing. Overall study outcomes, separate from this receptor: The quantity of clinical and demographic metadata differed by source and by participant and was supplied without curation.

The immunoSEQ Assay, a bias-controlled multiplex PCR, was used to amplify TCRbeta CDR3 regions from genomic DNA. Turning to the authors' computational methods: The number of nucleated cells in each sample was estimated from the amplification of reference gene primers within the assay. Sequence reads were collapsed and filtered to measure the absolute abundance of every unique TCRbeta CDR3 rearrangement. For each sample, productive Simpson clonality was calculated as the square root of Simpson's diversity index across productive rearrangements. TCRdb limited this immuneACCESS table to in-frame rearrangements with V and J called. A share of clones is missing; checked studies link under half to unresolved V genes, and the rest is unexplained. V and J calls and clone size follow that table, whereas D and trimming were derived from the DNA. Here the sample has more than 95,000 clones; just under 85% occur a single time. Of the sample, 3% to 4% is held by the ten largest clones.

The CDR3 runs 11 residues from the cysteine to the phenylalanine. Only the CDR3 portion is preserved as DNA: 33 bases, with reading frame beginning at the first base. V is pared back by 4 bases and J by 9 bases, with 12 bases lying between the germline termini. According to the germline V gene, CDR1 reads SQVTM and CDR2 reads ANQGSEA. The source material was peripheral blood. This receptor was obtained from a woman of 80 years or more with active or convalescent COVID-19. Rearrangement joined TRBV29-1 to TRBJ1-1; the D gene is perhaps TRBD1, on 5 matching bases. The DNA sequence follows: TGCAGCGTTGGGGGCCGGGCACAAGCTTTCTTT. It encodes CSVGGRAQAFF.